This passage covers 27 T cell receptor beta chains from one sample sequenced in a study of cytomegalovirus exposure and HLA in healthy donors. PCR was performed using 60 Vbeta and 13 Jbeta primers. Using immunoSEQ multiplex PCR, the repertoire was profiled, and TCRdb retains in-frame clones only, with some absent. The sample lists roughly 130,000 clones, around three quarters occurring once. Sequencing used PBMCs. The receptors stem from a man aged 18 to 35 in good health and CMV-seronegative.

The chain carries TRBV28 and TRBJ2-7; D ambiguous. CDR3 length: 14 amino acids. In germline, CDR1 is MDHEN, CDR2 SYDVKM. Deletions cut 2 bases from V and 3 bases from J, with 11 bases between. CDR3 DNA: TGTGCCAGCAGTTTAATCGAGACTGACTACGAGCAGTACTTC. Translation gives CASSLIETDYEQYF. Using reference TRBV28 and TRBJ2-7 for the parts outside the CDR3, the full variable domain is DVKVTQSSRYLVKRTGEKVFLECVQDMDHENMFWYRQDPGLGLRLIYFSYDVKMKEKGDIPEGYSVSREKKERFSLILESASTNQTSMYLCASSLIETDYEQYFGPGTRLTVT.

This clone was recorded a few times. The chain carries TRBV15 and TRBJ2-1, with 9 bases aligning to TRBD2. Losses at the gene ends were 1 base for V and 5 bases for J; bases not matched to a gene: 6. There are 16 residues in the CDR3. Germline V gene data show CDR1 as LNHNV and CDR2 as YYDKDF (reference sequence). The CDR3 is CATSRVRASGNNEQFF. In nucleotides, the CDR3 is TGTGCCACCAGCAGAGTTCGGGCTAGCGGGAACAATGAGCAGTTCTTC.

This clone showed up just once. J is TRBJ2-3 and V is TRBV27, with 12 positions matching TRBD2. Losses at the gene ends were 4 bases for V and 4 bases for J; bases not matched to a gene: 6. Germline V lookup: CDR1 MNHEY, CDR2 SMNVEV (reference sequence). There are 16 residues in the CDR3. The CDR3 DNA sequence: TGTGCCAGCAGTTCCCTACTAGCGGGAGGCGCAGATACGCAGTATTTT. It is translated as CASSSLLAGGADTQYF.

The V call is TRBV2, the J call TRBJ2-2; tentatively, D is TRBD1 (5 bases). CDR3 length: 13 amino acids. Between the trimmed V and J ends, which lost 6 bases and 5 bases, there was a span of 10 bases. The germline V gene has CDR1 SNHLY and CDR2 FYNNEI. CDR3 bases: TGTGCCAGCAGCCGCCAGGGTACCGGGGAGCTGTTTTTT. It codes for CASSRQGTGELFF.

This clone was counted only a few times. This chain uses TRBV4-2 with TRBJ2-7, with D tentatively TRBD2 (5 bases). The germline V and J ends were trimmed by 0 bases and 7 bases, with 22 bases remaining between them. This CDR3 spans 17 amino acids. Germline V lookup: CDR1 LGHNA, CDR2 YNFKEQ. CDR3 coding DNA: TGTGCCAGCAGCCAAGATACGGTTCCTGGAGTGTCGGGGGAGCAGTACGTC. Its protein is CASSQDTVPGVSGEQYV.

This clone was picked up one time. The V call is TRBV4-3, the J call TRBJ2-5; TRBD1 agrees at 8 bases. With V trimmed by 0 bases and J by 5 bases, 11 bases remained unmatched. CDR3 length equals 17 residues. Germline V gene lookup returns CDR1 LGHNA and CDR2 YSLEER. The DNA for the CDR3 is TGCGCCAGCAGCCAAGAGTTCGTCAGGGGGCCAGGGGAGACCCAGTACTTC. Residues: CASSQEFVRGPGETQYF.

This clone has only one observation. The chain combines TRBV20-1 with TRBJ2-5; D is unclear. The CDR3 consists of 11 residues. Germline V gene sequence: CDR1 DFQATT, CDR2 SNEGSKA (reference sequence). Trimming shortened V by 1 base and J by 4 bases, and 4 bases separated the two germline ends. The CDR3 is CSARGPETQYF. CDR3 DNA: TGCAGTGCTAGAGGGCCAGAGACCCAGTACTTC.

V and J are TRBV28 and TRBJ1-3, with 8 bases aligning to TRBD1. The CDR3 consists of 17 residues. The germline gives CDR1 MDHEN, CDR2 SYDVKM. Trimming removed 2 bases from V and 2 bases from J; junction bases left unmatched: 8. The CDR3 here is CASSLPGQGAAGNTIYF. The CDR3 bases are TGTGCCAGCAGTTTACCGGGTCAGGGGGCGGCTGGAAACACCATATATTTT.

The CDR3 region is CALLTGGLYEQYF. CDR3 sequence (DNA): TGTGCCTTGCTGACAGGGGGATTATACGAGCAGTACTTC. The J gene is TRBJ2-7, the V gene TRBV30, with TRBD1 identical over 9 bases. Per the germline V gene, CDR1 is GTSNPN and CDR2 is SVGIG (reference sequence). The CDR3 spans 13 residues. The V segment lost 7 bases and the J segment 4 bases; nucleotides outside the gene matches: 8. The whole variable domain, filled in from reference TRBV30 and TRBJ2-7, reads SQTIHQWPATLVQPVGSPLSLECTVEGTSNPNLYWYRQAAGRGLQLLFYSVGIGQISSEVPQNLSASRPQDRQFILSSKKLLLSDSGFYLCALLTGGLYEQYFGPGTRLTVT.

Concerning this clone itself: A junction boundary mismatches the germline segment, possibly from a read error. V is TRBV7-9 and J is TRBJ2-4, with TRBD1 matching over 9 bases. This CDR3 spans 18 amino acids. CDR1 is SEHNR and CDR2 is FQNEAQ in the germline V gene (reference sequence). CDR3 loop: CSSSLAEGQGVAKNIQYF. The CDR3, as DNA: TGTTCCAGCAGCTTAGCCGAGGGACAGGGAGTCGCCAAAAACATTCAGTACTTC.

For the CDR3, the DNA is TGTGCCAGCAGCTTACAGGGGGTAGAGGACTATGGCTACACCTTC. It yields the protein CASSLQGVEDYGYTF. The J gene is TRBJ1-2, the V gene TRBV6-5, with TRBD1 matching 8 bases. After removal of 6 bases from V and 3 bases from J, the junction contained 9 bases not matched to a gene. CDR3 length: 15 amino acids. The germline V gene has CDR1 MNHEY and CDR2 SVGAGI.

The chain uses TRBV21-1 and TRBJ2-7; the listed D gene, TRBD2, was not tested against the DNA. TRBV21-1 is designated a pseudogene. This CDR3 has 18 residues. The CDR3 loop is CASSTRLAGHAKSYEQYV. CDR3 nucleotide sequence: TGTGCCAGCAGCACCCGACTAGCGGGCCACGCCAAGTCCTACGAGCAGTACGTC.

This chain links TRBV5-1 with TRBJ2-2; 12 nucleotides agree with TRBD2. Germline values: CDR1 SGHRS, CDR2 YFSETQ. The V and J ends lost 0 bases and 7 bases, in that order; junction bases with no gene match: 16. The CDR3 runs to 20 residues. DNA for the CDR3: TGCGCCAGCAGCTTGGCCAACCGACGATCGGGACTAGCGGGCCTCGGGGAGCTGTTTTTT. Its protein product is CASSLANRRSGLAGLGELFF. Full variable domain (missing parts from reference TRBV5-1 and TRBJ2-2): KAGVTQTPRYLIKTRGQQVTLSCSPISGHRSVSWYQQTPGQGLQFLFEYFSETQRNKGNFPGRFSGRQFSNSRSEMNVSTLELGDSALYLCASSLANRRSGLAGLGELFFGEGSRLTVL.

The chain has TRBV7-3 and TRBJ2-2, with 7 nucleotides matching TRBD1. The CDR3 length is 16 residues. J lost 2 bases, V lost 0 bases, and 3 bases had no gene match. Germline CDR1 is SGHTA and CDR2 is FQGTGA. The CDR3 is CASSLTGTDNTGELFF. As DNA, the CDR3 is TGTGCCAGCAGCTTAACCGGGACAGATAACACCGGGGAGCTGTTTTTT.

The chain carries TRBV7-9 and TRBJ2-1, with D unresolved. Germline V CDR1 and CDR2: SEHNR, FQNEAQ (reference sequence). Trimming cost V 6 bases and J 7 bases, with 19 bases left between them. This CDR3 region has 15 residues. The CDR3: CASSSPWAQSNEQFF. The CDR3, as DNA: TGTGCCAGCAGTTCGCCGTGGGCCCAGAGTAATGAGCAGTTCTTC. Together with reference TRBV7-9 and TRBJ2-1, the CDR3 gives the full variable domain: DTGVSQNPRHKITKRGQNVTFRCDPISEHNRLYWYRQTLGQGPEFLTYFQNEAQLEKSRLLSDRFSAERPKGSFSTLEIQRTEQGDSAMYLCASSSPWAQSNEQFFGPGTRLTVL.

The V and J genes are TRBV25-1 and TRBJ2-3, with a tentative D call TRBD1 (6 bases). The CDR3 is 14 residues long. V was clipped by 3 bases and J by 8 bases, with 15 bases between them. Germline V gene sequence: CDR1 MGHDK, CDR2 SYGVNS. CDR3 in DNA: TGTGCCAGCAGTGACGCCAGGGGAAGGGGTACGCAGTATTTT. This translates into CASSDARGRGTQYF.

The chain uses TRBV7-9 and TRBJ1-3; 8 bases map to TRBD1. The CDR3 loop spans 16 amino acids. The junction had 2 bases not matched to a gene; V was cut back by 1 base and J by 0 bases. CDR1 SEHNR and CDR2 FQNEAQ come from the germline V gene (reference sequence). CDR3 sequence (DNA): TGTGCCAGCAGCTTAGGACAGGGGCTCTCTGGAAACACCATATATTTT. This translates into CASSLGQGLSGNTIYF. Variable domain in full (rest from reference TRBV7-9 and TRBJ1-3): DTGVSQNPRHKITKRGQNVTFRCDPISEHNRLYWYRQTLGQGPEFLTYFQNEAQLEKSRLLSDRFSAERPKGSFSTLEIQRTEQGDSAMYLCASSLGQGLSGNTIYFGEGSWLTVV.

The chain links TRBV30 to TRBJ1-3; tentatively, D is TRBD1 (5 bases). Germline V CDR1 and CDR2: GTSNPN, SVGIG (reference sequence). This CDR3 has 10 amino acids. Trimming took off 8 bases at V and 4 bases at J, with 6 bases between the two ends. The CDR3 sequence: CAGGGNTIYF. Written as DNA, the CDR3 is TGTGCCGGGGGGGGAAACACCATATATTTT.

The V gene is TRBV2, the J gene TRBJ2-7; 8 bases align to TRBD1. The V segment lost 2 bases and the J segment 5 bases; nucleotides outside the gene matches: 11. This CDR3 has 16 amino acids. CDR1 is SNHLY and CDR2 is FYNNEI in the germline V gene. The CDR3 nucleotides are TGTGCCAGCAGTGAACGGGCAGGGGGCTCTGGAGACGAGCAGTACGTC. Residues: CASSERAGGSGDEQYV.

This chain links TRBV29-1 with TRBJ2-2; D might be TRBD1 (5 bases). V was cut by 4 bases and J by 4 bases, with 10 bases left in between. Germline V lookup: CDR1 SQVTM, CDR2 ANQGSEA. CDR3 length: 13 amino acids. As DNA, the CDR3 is TGCAGCGTTGGACAGATTCTCACCGGGGAGCTGTTTTTT. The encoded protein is CSVGQILTGELFF.

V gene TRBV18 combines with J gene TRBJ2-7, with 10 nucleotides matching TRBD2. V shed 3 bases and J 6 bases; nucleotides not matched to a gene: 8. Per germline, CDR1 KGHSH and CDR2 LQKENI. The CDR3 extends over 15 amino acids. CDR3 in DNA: TGTGCCAGCTCACCTGGACTAGCGGTAGGGAGCGAGCAGTACGTC. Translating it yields CASSPGLAVGSEQYV.

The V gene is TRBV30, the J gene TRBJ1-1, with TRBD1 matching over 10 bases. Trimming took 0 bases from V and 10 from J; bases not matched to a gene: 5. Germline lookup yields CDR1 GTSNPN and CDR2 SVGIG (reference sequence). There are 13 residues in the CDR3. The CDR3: CAWSVGTGDLAFF. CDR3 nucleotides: TGTGCCTGGAGTGTGGGGACAGGGGATCTAGCTTTCTTT. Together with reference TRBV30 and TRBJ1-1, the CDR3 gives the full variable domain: SQTIHQWPATLVQPVGSPLSLECTVEGTSNPNLYWYRQAAGRGLQLLFYSVGIGQISSEVPQNLSASRPQDRQFILSSKKLLLSDSGFYLCAWSVGTGDLAFFGQGTRLTVV.

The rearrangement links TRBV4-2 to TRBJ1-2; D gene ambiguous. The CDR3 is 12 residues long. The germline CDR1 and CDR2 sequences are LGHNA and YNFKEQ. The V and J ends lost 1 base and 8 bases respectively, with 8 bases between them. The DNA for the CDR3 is TGTGCCAGCAGCCAAGGCTCCGAGGGCTACACCTTC. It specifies CASSQGSEGYTF.

The CDR3 region is CASGNHSGNTIYF. Written as DNA, the CDR3 is TGTGCCAGCGGCAACCACTCTGGAAACACCATATATTTT. V gene TRBV5-5 combines with J gene TRBJ1-3, with unresolved D. There are 13 residues in the CDR3. V dropped 7 bases and J dropped 0 bases, with 8 bases sitting between them. Germline-derived CDR1 and CDR2 are SGHKS and YYEKEE (reference sequence).

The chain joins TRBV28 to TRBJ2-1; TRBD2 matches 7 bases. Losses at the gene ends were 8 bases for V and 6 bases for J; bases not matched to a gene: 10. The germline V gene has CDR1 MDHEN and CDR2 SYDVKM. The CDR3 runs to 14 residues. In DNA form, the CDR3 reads TGTGCCAGCTCCCGTGGGACTATGGGCAATGAGCAGTTCTTC. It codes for CASSRGTMGNEQFF.

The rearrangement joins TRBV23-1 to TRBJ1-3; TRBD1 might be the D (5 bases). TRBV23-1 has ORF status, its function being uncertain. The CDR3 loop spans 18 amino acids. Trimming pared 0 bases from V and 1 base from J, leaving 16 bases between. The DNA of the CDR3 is TGCGCCAGCAGTCAATCATGCCGTCCGGACATTTCTGGAAACACCATATATTTT. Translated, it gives CASSQSCRPDISGNTIYF.

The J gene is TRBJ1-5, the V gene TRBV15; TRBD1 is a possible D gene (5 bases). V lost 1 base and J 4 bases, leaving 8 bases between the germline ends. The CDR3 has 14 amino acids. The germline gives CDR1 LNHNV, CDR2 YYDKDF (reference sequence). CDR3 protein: CATSRVTENQPQHF. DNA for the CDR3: TGTGCCACCAGCAGAGTGACAGAGAATCAGCCCCAGCATTTT.